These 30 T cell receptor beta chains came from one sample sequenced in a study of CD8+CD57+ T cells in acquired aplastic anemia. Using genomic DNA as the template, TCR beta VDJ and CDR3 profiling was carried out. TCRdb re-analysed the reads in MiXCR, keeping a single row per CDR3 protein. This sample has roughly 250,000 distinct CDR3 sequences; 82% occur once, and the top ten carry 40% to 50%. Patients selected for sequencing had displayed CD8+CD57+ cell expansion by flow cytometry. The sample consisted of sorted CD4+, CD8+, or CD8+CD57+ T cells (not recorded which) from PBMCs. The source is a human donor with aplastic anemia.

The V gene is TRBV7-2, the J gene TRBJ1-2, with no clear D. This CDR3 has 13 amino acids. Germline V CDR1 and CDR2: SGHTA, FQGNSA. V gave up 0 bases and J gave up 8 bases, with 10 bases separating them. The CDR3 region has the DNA TGTGCCAGCAGCTTAGCGTCCAGCAGGGGCTACACCTTC. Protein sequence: CASSLASSRGYTF.

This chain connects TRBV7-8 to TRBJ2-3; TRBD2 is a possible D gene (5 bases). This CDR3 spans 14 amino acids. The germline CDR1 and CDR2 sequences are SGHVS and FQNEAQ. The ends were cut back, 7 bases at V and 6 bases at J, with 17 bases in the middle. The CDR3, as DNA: TGTGCCAGCACCCTAGGGAGAGGCCCCGATACGCAGTATTTT. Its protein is CASTLGRGPDTQYF. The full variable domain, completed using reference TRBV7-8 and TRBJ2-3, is GAGVSQSPRYKVAKRGQDVALRCDPISGHVSLFWYQQALGQGPEFLTYFQNEAQLDKSGLPSDRFFAERPEGSVSTLKIQRTQQEDSAVYLCASTLGRGPDTQYFGPGTRLTVL.

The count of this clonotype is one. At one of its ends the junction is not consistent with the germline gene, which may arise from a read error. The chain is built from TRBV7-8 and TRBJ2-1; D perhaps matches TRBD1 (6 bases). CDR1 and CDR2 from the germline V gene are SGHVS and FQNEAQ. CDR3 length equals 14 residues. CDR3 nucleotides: TGTGCCAGCAGCTTTACTCCAGACTGGACAGCCCTTTCCTTC. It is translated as CASSFTPDWTALSF.

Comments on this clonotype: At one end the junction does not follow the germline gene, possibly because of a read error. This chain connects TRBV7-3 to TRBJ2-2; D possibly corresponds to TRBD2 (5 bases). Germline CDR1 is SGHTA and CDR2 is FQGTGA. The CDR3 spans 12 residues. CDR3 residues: CASSLVRGQLFF. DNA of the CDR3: TGTGCCAGCAGCTTAGTGCGCGGGCAGCTGTTTTTC. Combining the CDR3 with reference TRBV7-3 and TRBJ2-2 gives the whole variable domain GAGVSQTPSNKVTEKGKYVELRCDPISGHTALYWYRQSLGQGPEFLIYFQGTGAADDSGLPNDRFFAVRPEGSVSTLKIQRTERGDSAVYLCASSLVRGQLFFGEGSRLTVL.

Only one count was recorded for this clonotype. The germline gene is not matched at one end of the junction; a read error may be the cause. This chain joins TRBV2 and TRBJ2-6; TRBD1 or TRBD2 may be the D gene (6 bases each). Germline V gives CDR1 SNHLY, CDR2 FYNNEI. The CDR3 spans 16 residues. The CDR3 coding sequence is TGTGCCAGCGGCGACGGGGGCACCGACACGCACAACTTTCTGACATTC. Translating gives CASGDGGTDTHNFLTF.

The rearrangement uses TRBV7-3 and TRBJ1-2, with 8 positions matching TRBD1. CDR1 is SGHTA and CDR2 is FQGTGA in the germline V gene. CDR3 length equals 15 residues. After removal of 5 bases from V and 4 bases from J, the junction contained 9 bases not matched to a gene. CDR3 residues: CASSPDRATSYGYTF. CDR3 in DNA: TGTGCCAGCAGCCCGGACAGGGCCACCAGCTATGGCTACACCTTC. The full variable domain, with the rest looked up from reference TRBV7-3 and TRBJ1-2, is GAGVSQTPSNKVTEKGKYVELRCDPISGHTALYWYRQSLGQGPEFLIYFQGTGAADDSGLPNDRFFAVRPEGSVSTLKIQRTERGDSAVYLCASSPDRATSYGYTFGSGTRLTVV.

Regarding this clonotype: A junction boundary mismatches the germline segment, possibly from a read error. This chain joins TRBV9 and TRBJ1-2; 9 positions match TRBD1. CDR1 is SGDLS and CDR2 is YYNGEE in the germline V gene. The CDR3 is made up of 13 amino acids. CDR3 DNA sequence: TGTGCCAGCAGCCCACAGGGGGCCGGGGAGCTGTCTTTC. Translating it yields CASSPQGAGELSF.

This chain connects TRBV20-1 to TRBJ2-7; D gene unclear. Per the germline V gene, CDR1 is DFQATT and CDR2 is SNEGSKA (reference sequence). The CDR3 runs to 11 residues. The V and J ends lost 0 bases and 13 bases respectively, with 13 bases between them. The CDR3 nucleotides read TGCAGTGCTAGAGACCGGCAAAACCCTTACTTC. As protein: CSARDRQNPYF.

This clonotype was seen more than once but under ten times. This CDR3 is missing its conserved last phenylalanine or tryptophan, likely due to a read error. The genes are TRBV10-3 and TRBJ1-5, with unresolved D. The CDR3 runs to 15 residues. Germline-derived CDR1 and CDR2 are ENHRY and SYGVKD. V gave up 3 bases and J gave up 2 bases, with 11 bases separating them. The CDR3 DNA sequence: TGTGCCATCAGTGAATCATTGGCAGGCAATCAGCCCCAGCATCTT. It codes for CAISESLAGNQPQHL.

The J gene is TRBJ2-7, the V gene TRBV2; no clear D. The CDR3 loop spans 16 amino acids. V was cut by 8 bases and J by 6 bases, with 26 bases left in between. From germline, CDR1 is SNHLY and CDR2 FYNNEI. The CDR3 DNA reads TGTGCCAGCGGGAACCCGGGCCCGGAGACCCAGGCCGAGCAGTACGTC. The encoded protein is CASGNPGPETQAEQYV.

Written as DNA, the CDR3 is TGTGCCAGCAGCTTTACTAGAACAACTCACAACTATGGCTACACCTTC. Its translation is CASSFTRTTHNYGYTF. The rearrangement joins TRBV5-4 to TRBJ1-2, with D hard to call. This CDR3 region has 16 residues. V gave up 2 bases and J gave up 2 bases, with 16 bases separating them. CDR1 and CDR2 (germline): SGHNT, YYREEE (reference sequence).

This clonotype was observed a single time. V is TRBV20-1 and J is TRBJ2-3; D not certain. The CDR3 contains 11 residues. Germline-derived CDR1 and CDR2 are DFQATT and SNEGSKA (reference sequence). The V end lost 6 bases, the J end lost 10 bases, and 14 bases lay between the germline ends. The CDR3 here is CSASSSGPQYF. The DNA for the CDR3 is TGCAGTGCCAGTAGTTCAGGACCGCAGTATTTT.

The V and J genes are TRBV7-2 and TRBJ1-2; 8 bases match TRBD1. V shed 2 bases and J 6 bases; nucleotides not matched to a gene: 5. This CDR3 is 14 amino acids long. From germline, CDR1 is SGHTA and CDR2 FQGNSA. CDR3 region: CASSLTQGADGYTF. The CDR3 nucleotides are TGTGCCAGCAGCTTAACTCAGGGGGCCGATGGCTACACCTTC.

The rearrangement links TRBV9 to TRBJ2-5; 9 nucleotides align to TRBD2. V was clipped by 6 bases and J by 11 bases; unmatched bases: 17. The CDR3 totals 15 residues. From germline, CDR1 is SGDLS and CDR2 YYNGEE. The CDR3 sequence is CASNPGTSSTGEQYF. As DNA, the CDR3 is TGTGCCAGCAACCCAGGGACTAGCTCTACCGGAGAGCAGTACTTC.

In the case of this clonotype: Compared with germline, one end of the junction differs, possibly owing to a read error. CDR3: CASSSSPGTSSLAF. CDR3 sequence (DNA): TGTGCCAGCAGCTCGTCGCCCGGGACTAGCTCGCTCGCTTTT. The chain uses TRBV7-9 and TRBJ1-5, with D maybe TRBD1 (5 bases). The CDR3 is made up of 14 amino acids. In germline, CDR1 is SEHNR, CDR2 FQNEAQ (reference sequence).

DNA of the CDR3: TGTGCCAGCAGCTCAGATTCAAGGGGCAGGGGGAAGCTATACACCTTC. Translating it yields CASSSDSRGRGKLYTF. The chain links TRBV7-2 to TRBJ1-2; 7 bases fit TRBD1. There are 16 residues in the CDR3. Trimming removed 4 bases from V and 11 bases from J; junction bases left unmatched: 19. Germline V gene sequence: CDR1 SGHTA, CDR2 FQGNSA.

The CDR3: CASKFTGDPDEQYF. For the CDR3, the DNA is TGTGCCAGCAAGTTCACGGGGGATCCCGACGAGCAGTACTTC. This chain connects TRBV7-8 to TRBJ2-7; TRBD2 might be the D (6 bases). The germline V gene has CDR1 SGHVS and CDR2 FQNEAQ. This CDR3 region has 14 residues. Trimming pared 7 bases from V and 5 bases from J, leaving 18 bases between.

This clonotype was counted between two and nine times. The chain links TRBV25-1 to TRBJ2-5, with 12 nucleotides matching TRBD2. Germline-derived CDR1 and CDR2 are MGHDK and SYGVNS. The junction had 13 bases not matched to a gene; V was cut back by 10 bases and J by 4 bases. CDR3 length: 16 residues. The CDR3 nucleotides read TGTGCCACCGACGGGGGTCTAGCGGGAGGGACAGAGACCCAGTACTTC. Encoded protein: CATDGGLAGGTETQYF.

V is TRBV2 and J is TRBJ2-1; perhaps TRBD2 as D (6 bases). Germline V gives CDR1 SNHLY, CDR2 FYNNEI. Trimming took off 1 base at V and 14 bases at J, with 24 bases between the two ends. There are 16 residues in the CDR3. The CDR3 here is CASSEGGATAPGGKFF. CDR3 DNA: TGTGCCAGCAGTGAAGGGGGTGCGACTGCCCCCGGGGGTAAGTTCTTC.

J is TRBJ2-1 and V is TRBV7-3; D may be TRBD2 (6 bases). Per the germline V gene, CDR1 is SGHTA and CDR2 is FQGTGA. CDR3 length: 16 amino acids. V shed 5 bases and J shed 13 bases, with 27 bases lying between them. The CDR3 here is CASSQGGGRERAVQFF. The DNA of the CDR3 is TGTGCCAGCAGCCAGGGTGGGGGGAGAGAACGAGCAGTACAGTTCTTC.

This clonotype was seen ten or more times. CDR3 bases: TGTGCCAGCACGGGGGACCGGTATGGCTACACCTTC. Amino acid sequence: CASTGDRYGYTF. The J gene is TRBJ1-2, the V gene TRBV7-9; TRBD1 is a possible D gene (5 bases). Germline CDR1 reads SEHNR; CDR2 reads FQNEAQ (reference sequence). This CDR3 has 12 amino acids. Trimming left V 7 bases short and J 5 bases short, with 11 bases between.

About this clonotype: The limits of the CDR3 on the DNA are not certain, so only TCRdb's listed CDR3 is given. The CDR3 region is CASSLDNGQFFGPTF. The V call is TRBV7-6, the J call TRBJ1-2. Per the germline V gene, CDR1 is SGHVS and CDR2 is FNYEAQ. The CDR3 totals 15 residues, both ends included.

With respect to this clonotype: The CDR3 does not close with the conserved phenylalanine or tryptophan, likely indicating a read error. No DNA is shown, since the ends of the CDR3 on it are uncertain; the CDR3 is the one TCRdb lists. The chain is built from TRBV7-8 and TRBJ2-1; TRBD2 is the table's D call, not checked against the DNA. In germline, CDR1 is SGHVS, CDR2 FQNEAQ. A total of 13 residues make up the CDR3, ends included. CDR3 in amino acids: CASSRADNTGGVT.

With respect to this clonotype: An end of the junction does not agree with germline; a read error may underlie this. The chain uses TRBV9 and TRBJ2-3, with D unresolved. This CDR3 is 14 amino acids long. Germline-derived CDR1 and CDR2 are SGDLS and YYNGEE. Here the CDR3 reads CASSVEDGPQANTF. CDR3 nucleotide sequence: TGTGCCAGCAGCGTAGAGGACGGTCCCCAGGCGAACACTTTT.

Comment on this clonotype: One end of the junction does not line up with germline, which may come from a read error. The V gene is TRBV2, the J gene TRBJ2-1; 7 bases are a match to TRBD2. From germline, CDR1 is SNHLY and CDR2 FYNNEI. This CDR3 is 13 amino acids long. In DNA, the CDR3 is TGTGCCAGCGGGGAGGGGCGAGCGGGTAGGCTGTCCTTT. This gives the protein CASGEGRAGRLSF.

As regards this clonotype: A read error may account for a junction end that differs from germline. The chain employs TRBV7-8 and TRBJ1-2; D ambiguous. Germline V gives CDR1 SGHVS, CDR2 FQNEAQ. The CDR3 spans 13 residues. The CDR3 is CASSQHLAGSYTF. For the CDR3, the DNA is TGCGCCAGCAGCCAACACCTTGCAGGTAGCTACACCTTC.

CDR3 loop: CASSLDRTPGAQYQYF. DNA for the CDR3: TGTGCCAGCAGCTTAGATCGGACTCCCGGTGCGCAGTACCAGTACTTC. This sequence joins TRBV7-8 and TRBJ2-5, with D possibly being TRBD2 (5 bases). CDR3 length: 16 amino acids. Germline lookup yields CDR1 SGHVS and CDR2 FQNEAQ. The V gene lost 1 base and the J gene lost 10 bases, with 22 bases spanning the gap.

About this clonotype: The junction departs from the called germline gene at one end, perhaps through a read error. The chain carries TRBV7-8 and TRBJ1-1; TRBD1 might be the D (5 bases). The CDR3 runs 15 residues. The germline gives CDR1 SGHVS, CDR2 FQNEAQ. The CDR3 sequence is CASSGQGDGNTQAFF. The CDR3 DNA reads TGTGCCAGCAGTGGTCAGGGAGACGGGAACACCCAAGCCTTCTTT. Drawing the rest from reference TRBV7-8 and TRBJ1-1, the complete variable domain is GAGVSQSPRYKVAKRGQDVALRCDPISGHVSLFWYQQALGQGPEFLTYFQNEAQLDKSGLPSDRFFAERPEGSVSTLKIQRTQQEDSAVYLCASSGQGDGNTQAFFGQGTRLTVV.

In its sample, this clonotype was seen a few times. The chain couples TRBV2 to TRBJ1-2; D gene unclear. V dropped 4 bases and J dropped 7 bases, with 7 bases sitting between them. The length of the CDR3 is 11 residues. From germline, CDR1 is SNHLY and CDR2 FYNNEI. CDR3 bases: TGTGCCAGCAGTGGTACCCTTGGCTACACCTTC. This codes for CASSGTLGYTF. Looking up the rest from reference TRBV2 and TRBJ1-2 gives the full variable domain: EPEVTQTPSHQVTQMGQEVILRCVPISNHLYFYWYRQILGQKVEFLVSFYNNEISEKSEIFDDQFSVERPDGSNFTLKIRSTKLEDSAMYFCASSGTLGYTFGSGTRLTVV.

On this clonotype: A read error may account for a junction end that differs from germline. CDR3 amino acids: CASSLGQGYHRQTF. Written as DNA, the CDR3 is TGTGCCAGCAGCTTAGGGCAGGGTTATCACCGCCAGACCTTT. The rearrangement links TRBV7-2 to TRBJ2-3, with D possibly being TRBD1 (5 bases). Germline CDR1 reads SGHTA; CDR2 reads FQGNSA. CDR3 length: 14 residues.